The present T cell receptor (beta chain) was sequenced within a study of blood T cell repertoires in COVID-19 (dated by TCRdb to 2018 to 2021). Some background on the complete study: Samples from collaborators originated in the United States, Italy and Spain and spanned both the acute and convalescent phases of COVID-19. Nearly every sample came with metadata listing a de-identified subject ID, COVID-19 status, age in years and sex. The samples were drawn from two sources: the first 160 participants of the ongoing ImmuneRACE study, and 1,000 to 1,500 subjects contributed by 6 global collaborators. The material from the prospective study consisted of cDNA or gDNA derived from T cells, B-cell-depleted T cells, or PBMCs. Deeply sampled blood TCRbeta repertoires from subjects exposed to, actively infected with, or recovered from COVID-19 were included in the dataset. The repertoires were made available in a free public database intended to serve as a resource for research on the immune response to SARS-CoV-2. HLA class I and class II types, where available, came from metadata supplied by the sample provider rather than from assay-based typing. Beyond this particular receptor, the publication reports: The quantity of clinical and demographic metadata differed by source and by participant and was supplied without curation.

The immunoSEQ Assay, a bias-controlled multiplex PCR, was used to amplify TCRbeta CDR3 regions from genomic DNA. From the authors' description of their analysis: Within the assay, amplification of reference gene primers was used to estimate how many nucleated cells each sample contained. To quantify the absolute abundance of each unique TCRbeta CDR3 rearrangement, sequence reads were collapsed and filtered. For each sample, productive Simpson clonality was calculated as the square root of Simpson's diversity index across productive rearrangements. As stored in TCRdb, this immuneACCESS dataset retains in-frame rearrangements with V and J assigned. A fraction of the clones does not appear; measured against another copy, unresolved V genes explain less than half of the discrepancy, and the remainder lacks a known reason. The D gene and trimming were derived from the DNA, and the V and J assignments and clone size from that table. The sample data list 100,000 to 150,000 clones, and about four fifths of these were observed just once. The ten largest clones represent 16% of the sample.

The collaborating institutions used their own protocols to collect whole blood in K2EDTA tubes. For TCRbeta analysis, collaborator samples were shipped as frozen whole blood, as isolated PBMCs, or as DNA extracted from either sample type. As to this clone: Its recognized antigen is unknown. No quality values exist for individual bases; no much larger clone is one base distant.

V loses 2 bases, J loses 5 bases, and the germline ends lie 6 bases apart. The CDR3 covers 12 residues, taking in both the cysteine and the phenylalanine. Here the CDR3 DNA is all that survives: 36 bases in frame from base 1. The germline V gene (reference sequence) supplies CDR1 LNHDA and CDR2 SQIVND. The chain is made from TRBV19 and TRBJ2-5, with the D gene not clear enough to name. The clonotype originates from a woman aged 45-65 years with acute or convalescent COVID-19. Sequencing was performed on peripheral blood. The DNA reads TGTGCCAGTAGTATAAATCGGGAGACCCAGTACTTC. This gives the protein CASSINRETQYF.